This passage covers 25 T cell receptor beta chains from one sample sequenced in a study of blood T cell repertoires in COVID-19 (dated by TCRdb to about 2020). Libraries were constructed by the immunoSEQ multiplex PCR assay. TCRdb obtained this table from immuneACCESS and retained in-frame rearrangements with V and J assigned. These tables miss some clones; where compared with another copy, unresolved V genes account for less than half of the shortfall, and the remainder is unexplained. For this sample there are tens of thousands of clones; around 90% appear just once. Clones ranked in the top ten supply around 2.9% of the sample. Sequencing was carried out using peripheral blood. The origin of the receptors is a man aged 50-60 years with COVID-19, enrolled during active disease.

The chain has TRBV24-1 and TRBJ1-2, with TRBD1 as a possible D gene (6 bases). CDR3 length: 12 amino acids. CDR1 is KGHDR, CDR2 SFDVKD, per germline. Trimming took 6 bases from V and 4 from J, leaving 8 bases between them. CDR3 protein: CATSPDSYGYTF. CDR3 sequence (DNA): TGTGCCACCAGTCCGGACAGCTATGGCTACACCTTC.

The chain has TRBV11-1 and TRBJ2-1, with D tentatively TRBD1 (5 bases). The CDR3 totals 12 residues. Germline V gene sequence: CDR1 SGHAT, CDR2 FQDESV (reference sequence). Trimming cost V 5 bases and J 4 bases, with 6 bases left between them. The CDR3 DNA sequence: TGTGCCAGCAGCGACAGATACAATGAGCAGTTCTTC. Translating gives CASSDRYNEQFF.

The chain has TRBV7-2 and TRBJ1-5, with 10 positions matching TRBD1. CDR1 and CDR2 from the germline V gene are SGHTA and FQGNSA. V dropped 5 bases and J dropped 4; count of bases not matched to a gene: 8. The CDR3 is 16 amino acids. CDR3 residues: CASSGAGTGVNQPQHF. Here the CDR3 DNA reads TGTGCCAGCAGCGGAGCCGGGACAGGGGTAAATCAGCCCCAGCATTTT.

This clone was counted a single time. The chain carries TRBV7-8 and TRBJ2-7; TRBD2 aligns across 9 bases. This CDR3 comprises 15 residues. Trimming at V came to 1 base and at J to 4 bases, leaving 5 bases not matched to a gene. From germline, CDR1 is SGHVS and CDR2 FQNEAQ. As DNA, the CDR3 is TGTGCCAGCAGCTTAGGGCGGGGGGGAATTTACGAGCAGTACTTC. Its translation: CASSLGRGGIYEQYF.

The genes are TRBV5-1 and TRBJ2-1, with TRBD2 matching over 14 bases. This CDR3 has 17 residues. Germline-derived CDR1 and CDR2 are SGHRS and YFSETQ. Trimming at V came to 3 bases and at J to 1 base, leaving 3 bases not matched to a gene. The CDR3 here is CASSSGLAGDSYNEQFF. DNA of the CDR3: TGCGCCAGCAGCTCGGGACTAGCGGGGGATTCCTACAATGAGCAGTTCTTC.

The chain couples TRBV7-2 to TRBJ2-5; D is perhaps TRBD2 (6 bases). Trimming pared 5 bases from V and 4 bases from J, leaving 11 bases between. CDR1 is SGHTA, CDR2 FQGNSA, per germline. The CDR3 runs to 13 residues. CDR3 region: CASSPGTAETQYF. The CDR3 DNA sequence: TGTGCCAGCAGCCCTGGGACTGCAGAGACCCAGTACTTC.

The rearrangement links TRBV30 to TRBJ2-1; D gene uncertain. Germline assignment: CDR1 GTSNPN and CDR2 SVGIG (reference sequence). Trimming cost V 0 bases and J 3 bases, with 21 bases left between them. The length of the CDR3 is 18 residues. This CDR3 is CAWSVTPDRGNIYNEQFF. The CDR3, as DNA: TGTGCCTGGAGTGTTACCCCAGACCGAGGAAACATCTACAATGAGCAGTTCTTC.

The genes are TRBV3-1 (or the pseudogene TRBV3-2) and TRBJ1-1; the D gene is possibly TRBD1 (5 bases). The germline V gene has CDR1 LGHDT and CDR2 YNNKEL (reference sequence). The CDR3 totals 14 residues. The V end lost 5 bases, the J end lost 2 bases, and 12 bases lay between the germline ends. The CDR3 region is CASSIGGGNTEAFF. CDR3 DNA: TGTGCCAGCAGCATCGGGGGAGGAAACACTGAAGCTTTCTTT.

J is TRBJ2-2 and V is TRBV7-9; 11 nucleotides align to TRBD1. The CDR3 sequence is 16 residues long. Germline values: CDR1 SEHNR, CDR2 FQNEAQ (reference sequence). With V trimmed by 5 bases and J by 6 bases, 8 bases remained unmatched. CDR3 DNA: TGTGCCAGCAGCCATCGGGACAGGGGGTTATCCGGGGAGCTGTTTTTT. Amino acids: CASSHRDRGLSGELFF. The variable domain in full, with the rest retrieved from reference TRBV7-9 and TRBJ2-2, is DTGVSQNPRHKITKRGQNVTFRCDPISEHNRLYWYRQTLGQGPEFLTYFQNEAQLEKSRLLSDRFSAERPKGSFSTLEIQRTEQGDSAMYLCASSHRDRGLSGELFFGEGSRLTVL.

The V call is TRBV13, the J call TRBJ2-3; 8 bases are a match to TRBD2. This CDR3 comprises 16 residues. Germline lookup yields CDR1 PRHDT and CDR2 FYEKMQ (reference sequence). Trimming took 4 bases from V and 0 from J; bases not matched to a gene: 6. The CDR3 region is CASSWGLGSSTDTQYF. The DNA of the CDR3 is TGTGCCAGCAGCTGGGGACTAGGATCTAGCACAGATACGCAGTATTTT.

The rearrangement links TRBV7-2 to TRBJ1-2, with TRBD1 identical over 7 bases. Trimming took 2 bases from V and 5 from J; bases not matched to a gene: 11. Germline-derived CDR1 and CDR2 are SGHTA and FQGNSA. The CDR3 is made up of 16 amino acids. CDR3 in DNA: TGTGCCAGCAGCTTATCAACTTGGGACAGACCATATGGCTACACCTTC. Residues: CASSLSTWDRPYGYTF.

The chain employs TRBV4-1 and TRBJ1-4; 10 positions agree with TRBD1. Germline CDR1 and CDR2: MGHRA and YSYEKL. This CDR3 has 19 residues. V shed 0 bases and J 0 bases; nucleotides not matched to a gene: 7. Written as DNA, the CDR3 is TGCGCCAGCAGCCAAGAAGGGGACAGGGGAAGGGCAACTAATGAAAAACTGTTTTTT. Translated, it gives CASSQEGDRGRATNEKLFF.

CDR3 in DNA: TGTGCTAGTGGTTTGGGGACTATCAATGAGCAGTTCTTC. Translation: CASGLGTINEQFF. The chain links TRBV12-5 to TRBJ2-1, with a weak D call TRBD2 (6 bases). Trimming cost V 1 base and J 6 bases, with 7 bases left between them. Germline V gene lookup returns CDR1 LGHNT and CDR2 FRNRAP. The CDR3 loop spans 13 amino acids.

The chain employs TRBV6-5 and TRBJ1-2; unclear D gene. Per germline, CDR1 MNHEY and CDR2 SVGAGI. The CDR3 is 13 residues long. Trimming removed 5 bases at V and 4 bases at J, with 11 bases between. CDR3 sequence reads: CASSRLKSYGYTF. In DNA, the CDR3 is TGTGCCAGCAGTCGGTTGAAGAGCTATGGCTACACCTTC.

The rearrangement joins TRBV27 to TRBJ1-1; TRBD1 aligns across 8 bases. The CDR3 is 15 amino acids. V trimming: 6 bases; J trimming: 0 bases; junction bases outside the gene matches: 6. The germline gives CDR1 MNHEY, CDR2 SMNVEV (reference sequence). The CDR3 DNA reads as TGTGCCAGCAGATCTTTGGACAGGGTGAACACTGAAGCTTTCTTT. It encodes CASRSLDRVNTEAFF.

This chain connects TRBV10-3 to TRBJ2-4; 9 bases match TRBD1. Germline V gene lookup returns CDR1 ENHRY and CDR2 SYGVKD. J was trimmed by 7 bases and V by 6 bases; bases with no gene match: 7. The CDR3 has 14 amino acids. CDR3 region: CAIRSTGGDNIQYF. The CDR3 bases are TGTGCCATCAGATCGACAGGGGGGGACAACATTCAGTACTTC.

The rearrangement joins TRBV7-8 to TRBJ1-2, with 8 bases matching TRBD1. This CDR3 region has 15 residues. Germline CDR1 SGHVS, CDR2 FQNEAQ. V lost 1 base, J lost 8 bases, and 9 bases stayed unmatched. CDR3: CASSLGLAGGFGYTF. For the CDR3, the DNA is TGTGCCAGCAGCTTAGGTTTGGCAGGGGGCTTCGGCTACACCTTC.

The V gene is TRBV2, the J gene TRBJ1-2; D perhaps matches TRBD1 (5 bases). CDR1 SNHLY and CDR2 FYNNEI come from the germline V gene. There are 14 residues in the CDR3. V gave up 8 bases and J gave up 4 bases, with 17 bases separating them. The CDR3 protein is CASLGRESGYGYTF. The CDR3 DNA reads as TGTGCCAGCTTGGGGCGGGAAAGTGGCTATGGCTACACCTTC.

The chain joins TRBV7-9 to TRBJ2-1; D gene unclear. CDR3 length: 13 amino acids. In germline, CDR1 is SEHNR, CDR2 FQNEAQ (reference sequence). Trimming stripped 5 bases from V and 2 bases from J, with 7 bases between. CDR3 sequence: CASSPTAYNEQFF. In DNA form, the CDR3 reads TGTGCCAGCAGCCCCACAGCCTACAATGAGCAGTTCTTC.

The chain combines TRBV2 with TRBJ1-4; 7 nucleotides line up with TRBD1. The CDR3 extends over 15 amino acids. Germline lookup yields CDR1 SNHLY and CDR2 FYNNEI. The junction had 7 bases not matched to a gene; V was cut back by 6 bases and J by 3 bases. CDR3 in amino acids: CASSERGRPNEKLFF. Written as DNA, the CDR3 is TGTGCCAGCAGCGAAAGGGGGCGTCCTAATGAAAAACTGTTTTTT. The complete variable domain, with remaining parts taken from reference TRBV2 and TRBJ1-4, reads EPEVTQTPSHQVTQMGQEVILRCVPISNHLYFYWYRQILGQKVEFLVSFYNNEISEKSEIFDDQFSVERPDGSNFTLKIRSTKLEDSAMYFCASSERGRPNEKLFFGSGTQLSVL.

The rearrangement links TRBV5-1 to TRBJ2-7; D is possibly TRBD1 (6 bases). Germline CDR1 SGHRS, CDR2 YFSETQ. The CDR3 contains 14 residues. V shed 4 bases and J shed 5 bases, with 16 bases lying between them. DNA for the CDR3: TGCGCCAGCAGCATCCGGACAGTAGACGACGAGCAGTACTTC. Translated, it gives CASSIRTVDDEQYF.

The rearrangement joins TRBV28 to TRBJ1-6; D might be TRBD1 (6 bases). Per germline, CDR1 MDHEN and CDR2 SYDVKM. The CDR3 contains 14 residues. V was shortened by 4 bases and J by 11 bases, with 15 bases between the two germline ends. The DNA for the CDR3 is TGTGCCAGCAGTTGGAGAGGGACAAGGGCACCCCTCCACTTT. Protein product: CASSWRGTRAPLHF.

The V and J genes are TRBV19 and TRBJ2-5; 7 positions agree with TRBD2. With V trimmed by 4 bases and J by 5 bases, 4 bases remained unmatched. This CDR3 has 13 amino acids. Germline CDR1 LNHDA, CDR2 SQIVND (reference sequence). The CDR3: CASSKRGLETQYF. In nucleotides, the CDR3 is TGTGCCAGTAGTAAGCGGGGTCTTGAGACCCAGTACTTC.

The chain couples TRBV14 to TRBJ1-2; 11 nucleotides align to TRBD1. Germline lookup yields CDR1 SGHDN and CDR2 FVKESK. There are 17 residues in the CDR3. The V and J ends lost 4 bases and 3 bases, in that order; junction bases with no gene match: 10. CDR3 residues: CASSPLLGQGGDYGYTF. The CDR3 DNA reads as TGTGCCAGCAGCCCTCTCCTGGGACAGGGGGGAGACTATGGCTACACCTTC.

The rearrangement joins TRBV4-1 to TRBJ2-1; 7 bases fit TRBD2. V lost 0 bases and J lost 2; bases outside the gene matches: 7. This CDR3 has 17 residues. Per germline, CDR1 MGHRA and CDR2 YSYEKL. The CDR3 is CASSQDTALAAYNEQFF. CDR3 coding DNA: TGCGCCAGCAGCCAAGATACGGCTCTAGCGGCCTACAATGAGCAGTTCTTC.